Listed below are T cell receptor beta chains from one sample, sequenced in a study of blood T cell repertoires in COVID-19. Only in-frame clones appear in the TCRdb table, and some are missing; sequencing was by immunoSEQ multiplex PCR. The repertoire includes 100,000 to 130,000 clones, around 88% of them detected once, and 5.5% to 8% sits in the top ten. Specimen: peripheral blood. The origin of the receptors is a man in his fifties with active or convalescent COVID-19. Both conserved end residues are part of each CDR3. The order of the fields is D gene, J gene, V gene, CDR3 length, clone size, CDR3 DNA, CDR3 protein. D genes are given only for firm matches. Some rows mark clone size as missing; the rest say once, few, many or name a class of expanded clone.

>TRBD1|TRBJ2-3|TRBV7-2|14|NA
TGTGCCAGCAGCAAAGGACAGGGGACAGATACGCAGTATTTT
CASSKGQGTDTQYF
>TRBD2|TRBJ2-7|TRBV6-5|15|NA
TGTGCCAGTAATGTGGGGGGGAGTGGCCCCTACGAGCAGTACTTC
CASNVGGSGPYEQYF
>NA|TRBJ2-7|TRBV11-2|13|NA
TGTGCCAGCAGCTTAGGACAGGCCGGGGAGCAGTACTTC
CASSLGQAGEQYF
>NA|TRBJ2-2|TRBV2|14|NA
TGTGCCAGCAGAGGCCGGGGAGTCGCCGGGGAGCTGTTTTTT
CASRGRGVAGELFF
>NA|TRBJ2-1|TRBV11-3|12|NA
TGTGCCAGCAGTAAGGGGTACAATGAGCAGTTCTTC
CASSKGYNEQFF
>TRBD2|TRBJ2-2|TRBV11-2|16|few
TGTGCCAGCAGAGGACTAGCGGGCTGGAACACCGGGGAGCTGTTTTTT
CASRGLAGWNTGELFF
>NA|TRBJ1-6|TRBV11-2|18|NA
TGTGCCAGCAGCACCAACAGGGACACGAGCTCCTATAATTCACCCCTCCACTTT
CASSTNRDTSSYNSPLHF
>NA|TRBJ2-7|TRBV20-1|12|once
TGCAGTGCTAGTGAAGTAGTTCACGAGCAGTACTTC
CSASEVVHEQYF
>TRBD1|TRBJ2-5|TRBV28|16|NA
TGTGCCAGCAGTTCGGCCCACAGGGGATCGGGGGAGACCCAGTACTTC
CASSSAHRGSGETQYF
>TRBD1|TRBJ1-1|TRBV3-1/TRBV3-2|13|NA
TGTGCCAGCAGCCCTGCTGGAGGGGGCCCTGCTTTCTTT
CASSPAGGGPAFF
>NA|TRBJ2-7|TRBV15|15|NA
TGTGCCACCAGCAGAGTCGGAGGACAGCCCTACGAGCAGTACTTC
CATSRVGGQPYEQYF
>TRBD2|TRBJ2-1|TRBV28|15|NA
TGTGCCAGCAGTCTGACTAGCGGGGATTACAATGAGCAGTTCTTC
CASSLTSGDYNEQFF
>NA|TRBJ1-5|TRBV28|15|NA
TGTGCCAGCAGAGACAGATCTTATAGCAATCAGCCCCAGCATTTT
CASRDRSYSNQPQHF
>NA|TRBJ1-6|TRBV7-2|14|NA
TGTGCCAGCAGCTTGCGGGGTAGTAATTCACCCCTCCACTTT
CASSLRGSNSPLHF
>TRBD1|TRBJ1-2|TRBV10-3|13|NA
TGTGCCATCAGTGGGGGGGACAGCTATGGCTACACCTTC
CAISGGDSYGYTF
>TRBD1|TRBJ2-5|TRBV6-1|14|once
TGTGCCAGCAGTGATAGACAGGGTGGGGAGACCCAGTACTTC
CASSDRQGGETQYF
>TRBD2|TRBJ2-3|TRBV30|15|few
TGTGCCTGGAGTGTTAAAGCGGGGCGAGCAGATACGCAGTATTTT
CAWSVKAGRADTQYF
>TRBD2|TRBJ2-7|TRBV2|14|NA
TGTGCCAGCAGCTGGGGACTAGCGGGAGACGAGCAGTACTTC
CASSWGLAGDEQYF
>NA|TRBJ1-5|TRBV6-5|13|NA
TGTGCCAGCAGCTTACCAGGGAATCAGCCCCAGCATTTT
CASSLPGNQPQHF
>TRBD1|TRBJ1-6|TRBV5-4|13|once
TGTGCCAGCAGAGGGGGCGATAATTCACCCCTCCACTTT
CASRGGDNSPLHF
>NA|TRBJ2-3|TRBV5-6|14|NA
TGTGCCAGCAGCTCCTTATCAGGCACAGATACGCAGTATTTT
CASSSLSGTDTQYF
>TRBD2|TRBJ2-7|TRBV28|13|NA
TGTGCCAGCAGCCGTACCTCGGGGGGCGAGCAGTACTTC
CASSRTSGGEQYF
>TRBD2|TRBJ2-1|TRBV20-1|10|NA
TGCAGTGCTAGGGGACTAGCGGCGGTCTTC
CSARGLAAVF
>TRBD1|TRBJ1-3|TRBV28|15|NA
TGTGCCAGCAGTGCCTACACCGACAGGGGGAACACCATATATTTT
CASSAYTDRGNTIYF
>NA|TRBJ1-1|TRBV18|16|NA
TGTGCCAGCTCACCACCGAGGAGAAGCGGGGGCACTGAAGCTTTCTTT
CASSPPRRSGGTEAFF
>TRBD1|TRBJ1-4|TRBV25-1|17|NA
TGTGCCAGCAGTGATTCTTGGACAGGGGAGACGGGAGAAAAACTGTTTTTT
CASSDSWTGETGEKLFF
>NA|TRBJ1-3|TRBV5-5|13|NA
TGTGCCAGCAGCTTTTACTCTGGAAACACCATATATTTT
CASSFYSGNTIYF
>NA|TRBJ2-1|TRBV7-2|18|NA
TGTGCCAGCAGCTTAACAACATCTAGCCGGGGTTACTACAATGAGCAGTTCTTC
CASSLTTSSRGYYNEQFF
>TRBD1|TRBJ1-3|TRBV12-3/TRBV12-4|13|NA
TGTGCCAGCATTCAGGGGGCTGGAAACACCATATATTTT
CASIQGAGNTIYF
>TRBD2|TRBJ2-2|TRBV5-1|16|NA
TGCGCCAGCAGCTTGTATGGCGGGAGTTGGACCGGGGAGCTGTTTTTT
CASSLYGGSWTGELFF
>NA|TRBJ1-2|TRBV9|14|few
TGTGCCAGCAGCCCCCGGACAGCTAACTATGGCTACACCTTC
CASSPRTANYGYTF
>NA|TRBJ2-3|TRBV6-5|15|NA
TGTGCCAGCAGTTACACGGGACTCAGCACAGATACGCAGTATTTT
CASSYTGLSTDTQYF
>NA|TRBJ1-2|TRBV5-5|13|NA
TGTGCCAGCAGCTTCGACAGGTACGAAGGCTACACCTTC
CASSFDRYEGYTF
>TRBD1|TRBJ1-1|TRBV6-2/TRBV6-3|12|NA
TGTGCCAGCAGCGGACAGGGATTTGAAGCTTTCTTT
CASSGQGFEAFF
>NA|TRBJ2-2|TRBV11-2|13|NA
TGTGCCAGCAGCTTAGCAGGGCCCGGGGAGCTGTTTTTT
CASSLAGPGELFF
>NA|TRBJ2-1|TRBV7-8|20|NA
TGTGCCAGCAGCACAAGAGGGATGGGGCTTAGCGGCAGCTCCTACAATGAGCAGTTCTTC
CASSTRGMGLSGSSYNEQFF
>NA|TRBJ2-1|TRBV10-3|14|NA
TGTGCGTCTTCTGCTGGCACTACCTACAATGAGCAGTTCTTC
CASSAGTTYNEQFF
>TRBD1|TRBJ1-5|TRBV19|12|NA
TGTGCCAGTAGGCCACGACAGGGGAGCCAGCATTTT
CASRPRQGSQHF
>NA|TRBJ1-5|TRBV9|15|NA
TGTGCCAGCAGCCCGACAGCCACCGTGGATCAGCCCCAGCATTTT
CASSPTATVDQPQHF
>NA|TRBJ1-1|TRBV27|14|NA
TGTGCCAGCAGTTTAGGGGGGATAAACACTGAAGCTTTCTTT
CASSLGGINTEAFF
>TRBD2|TRBJ2-7|TRBV2|15|NA
TGTGCCAGCAGTGACCCCGAAGCGGGAGGGGGCGAGCAGTACTTC
CASSDPEAGGGEQYF
>TRBD2|TRBJ2-5|TRBV7-8|16|NA
TGTGCCAGCAGCTCCTGGACTAGCGGGAGACAAGAGACCCAGTACTTC
CASSSWTSGRQETQYF
>NA|TRBJ1-3|TRBV19|14|NA
TGTGCCAGTAGTATCCGCCACAGGGAAGGCACCATATATTTT
CASSIRHREGTIYF
>NA|TRBJ1-2|TRBV6-2/TRBV6-3|13|NA
TGTGCCAGCAGTTACTCGAACTTCTATGGCTACACCTTC
CASSYSNFYGYTF
>TRBD1|TRBJ2-1|TRBV5-1|16|once
TGCGCCAGCAGCTTGGCCCGGACAGGGGGTGGGGATGAGCAGTTCTTC
CASSLARTGGGDEQFF
>NA|TRBJ1-1|TRBV6-5|12|NA
TGTGCCAGCTCGGAGGTAGACACTGAAGCTTTCTTT
CASSEVDTEAFF
>TRBD2|TRBJ2-5|TRBV24-1|15|NA
TGTGCCACCAGTCGGGCTAGCGGGATCCAAGAGACCCAGTACTTC
CATSRASGIQETQYF
>NA|TRBJ2-7|TRBV27|14|NA
TGTGCCAGCGCCCACGTCGGGGGGCCCTACGAGCAGTACTTC
CASAHVGGPYEQYF
>NA|TRBJ2-1|TRBV5-1|16|NA
TGCGCCAGCAGCACCCTTAGCGCCGCCACCGACAATGAGCAGTTCTTC
CASSTLSAATDNEQFF
>NA|TRBJ1-1|TRBV2|14|NA
TGTGCCAGCCGAGGGCGGGGGGCGAACACTGAAGCTTTCTTT
CASRGRGANTEAFF
>TRBD2|TRBJ2-1|TRBV27|14|NA
TGTGCCAGCAGTTATTCGGGGACTAGCGGTGAGCAGTTCTTC
CASSYSGTSGEQFF
>TRBD2|TRBJ2-1|TRBV6-5|15|NA
TGTGCCAGCAGTCTCAGCGGGAGGAGCTACAATGAGCAGTTCTTC
CASSLSGRSYNEQFF
>NA|TRBJ2-3|TRBV2|14|NA
TGTGCCGCCGGGGAACGCGCGGGGCCAGATACGCAGTATTTT
CAAGERAGPDTQYF